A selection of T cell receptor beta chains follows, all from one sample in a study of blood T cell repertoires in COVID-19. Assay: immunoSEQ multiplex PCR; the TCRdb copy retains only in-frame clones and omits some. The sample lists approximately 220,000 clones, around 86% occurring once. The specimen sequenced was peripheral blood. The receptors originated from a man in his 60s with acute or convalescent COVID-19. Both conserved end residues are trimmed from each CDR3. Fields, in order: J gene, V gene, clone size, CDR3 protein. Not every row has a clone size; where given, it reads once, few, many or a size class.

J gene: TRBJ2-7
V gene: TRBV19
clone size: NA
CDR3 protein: ASSIRTGGKYEQY

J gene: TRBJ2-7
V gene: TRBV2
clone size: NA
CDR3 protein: ASSVNRDAYEQY

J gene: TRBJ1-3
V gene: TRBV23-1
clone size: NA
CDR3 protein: ASSQRKHSGNTIY

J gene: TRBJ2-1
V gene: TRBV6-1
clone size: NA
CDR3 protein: ASSPTTRVYNEQF

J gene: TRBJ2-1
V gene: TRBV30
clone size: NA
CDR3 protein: AWMRGGDNEQF

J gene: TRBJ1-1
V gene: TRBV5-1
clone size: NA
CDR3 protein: ASSLLGQPNTEAF

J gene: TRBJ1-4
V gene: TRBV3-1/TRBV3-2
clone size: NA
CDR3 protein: ASSQAQGLANEKLF

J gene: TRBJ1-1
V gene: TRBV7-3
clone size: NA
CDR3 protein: ASSTFGRGMNTEAF

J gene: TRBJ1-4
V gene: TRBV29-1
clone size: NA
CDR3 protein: SVAGDEKLF

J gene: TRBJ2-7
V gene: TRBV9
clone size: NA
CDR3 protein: ASSIGGLLGDEQY

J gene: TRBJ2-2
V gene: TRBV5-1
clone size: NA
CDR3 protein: ASSLGGGRTGELF

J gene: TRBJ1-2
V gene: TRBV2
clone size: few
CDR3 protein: ASTSQSGYT

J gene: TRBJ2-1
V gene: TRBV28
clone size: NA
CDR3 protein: ASSLSSTGLGAYNEQF

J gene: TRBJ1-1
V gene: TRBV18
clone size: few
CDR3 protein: ASSPQGALNTEAF

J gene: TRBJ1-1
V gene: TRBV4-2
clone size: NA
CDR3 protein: ASSQSTGLGKAF

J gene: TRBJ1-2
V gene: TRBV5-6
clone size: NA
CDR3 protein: ASSLDQDPYGYT

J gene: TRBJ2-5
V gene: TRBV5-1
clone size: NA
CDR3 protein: ASSSSGGGPETQY

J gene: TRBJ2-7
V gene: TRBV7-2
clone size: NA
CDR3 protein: ASSQGHYEQY

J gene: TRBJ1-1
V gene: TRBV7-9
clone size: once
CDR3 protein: ASSSRTGFAEAF

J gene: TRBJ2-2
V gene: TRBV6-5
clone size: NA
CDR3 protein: ASSYSRGSGELF

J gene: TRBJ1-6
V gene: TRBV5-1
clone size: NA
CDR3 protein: ASSLYGQGSNSPLH

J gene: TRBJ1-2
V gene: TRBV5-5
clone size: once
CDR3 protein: ASSLAPGTATNYGYT

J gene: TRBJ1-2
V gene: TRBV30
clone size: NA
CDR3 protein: AYRQSSRGYT

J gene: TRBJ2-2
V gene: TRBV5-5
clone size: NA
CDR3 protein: ASSPGVVWTGELF

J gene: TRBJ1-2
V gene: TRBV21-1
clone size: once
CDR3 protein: ASSKGPTGEVDYT

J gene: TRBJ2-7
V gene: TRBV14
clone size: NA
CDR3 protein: ASSDRDRVNEQY

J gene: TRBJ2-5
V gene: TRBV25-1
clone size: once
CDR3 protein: ASSDGGEETQY

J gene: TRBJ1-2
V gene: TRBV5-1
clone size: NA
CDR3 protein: ASSLEGGGSYGYT

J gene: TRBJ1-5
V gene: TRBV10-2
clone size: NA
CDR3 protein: ASSAPTGYSNQPQH

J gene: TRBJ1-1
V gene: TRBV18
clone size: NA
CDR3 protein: ASSPFGGAGTEAF

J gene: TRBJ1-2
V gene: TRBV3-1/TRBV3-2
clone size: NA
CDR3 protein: ASSQDNRYYGYT

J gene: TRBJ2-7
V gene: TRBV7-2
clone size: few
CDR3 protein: ASSSVMGQGGEQY

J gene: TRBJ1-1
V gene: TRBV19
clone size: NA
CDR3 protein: ASSFAGTGGFQNTEAF

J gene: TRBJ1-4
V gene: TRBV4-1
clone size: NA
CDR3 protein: ASSPRQAATNEKLF

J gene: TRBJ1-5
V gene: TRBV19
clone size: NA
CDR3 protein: ASSIQGVNQPQH

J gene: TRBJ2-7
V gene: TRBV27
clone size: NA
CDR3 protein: ASSLSGLAGASSYEQY

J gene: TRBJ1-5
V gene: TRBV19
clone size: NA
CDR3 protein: ASQYVRTGQYSNQPQH

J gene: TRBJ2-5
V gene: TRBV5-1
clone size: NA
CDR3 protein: ASSPQGPQETQY